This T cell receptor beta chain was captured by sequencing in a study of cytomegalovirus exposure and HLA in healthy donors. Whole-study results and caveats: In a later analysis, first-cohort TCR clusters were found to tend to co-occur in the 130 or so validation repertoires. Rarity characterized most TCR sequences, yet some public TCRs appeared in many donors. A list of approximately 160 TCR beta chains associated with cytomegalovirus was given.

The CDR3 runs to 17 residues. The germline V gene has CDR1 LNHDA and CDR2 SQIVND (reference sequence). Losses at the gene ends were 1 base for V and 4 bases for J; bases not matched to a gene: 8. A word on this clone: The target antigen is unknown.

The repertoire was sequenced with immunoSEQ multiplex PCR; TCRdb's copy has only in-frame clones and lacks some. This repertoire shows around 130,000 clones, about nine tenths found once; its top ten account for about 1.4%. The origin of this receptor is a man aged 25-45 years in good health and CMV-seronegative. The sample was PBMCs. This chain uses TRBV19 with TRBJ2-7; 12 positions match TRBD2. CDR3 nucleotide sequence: TGTGCCAGTAGTATAGTCCAGACTAGCGGGAGCTCATACGAGCAGTACTTC. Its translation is CASSIVQTSGSSYEQYF.